Shown below are 13 T cell receptor beta chains from a single sample sequenced in a study of PD-1 and CTLA-4 blockade in melanoma (dated by TCRdb to the early 2020s). To prepare the library, the immunoSEQ multiplex PCR assay was applied. TCRdb re-hosts the immuneACCESS table, in-frame sequences only. Its copies lack some clones; in the studies checked, an unresolved V gene accounts for under half of them, and the cause for the rest is not known. The sample table contains some 33,000 clones; only one count was recorded for approximately 90% of them. Of the sample, around 6.3% falls within the top ten clones. This specimen was CD8+ T cells from peripheral blood, taken from a patient given anti-PD-1 treatment. All receptors derive from a human donor with melanoma.

The rearrangement links TRBV15 to TRBJ1-1, with TRBD1 matching over 8 bases. Germline CDR1 is LNHNV and CDR2 is YYDKDF (reference sequence). This CDR3 is built from 13 residues. The V segment lost 3 bases and the J segment 5 bases; nucleotides outside the gene matches: 2. The CDR3 protein is CATSRDRETEAFF. CDR3 bases: TGTGCCACCAGCAGGGACAGGGAGACTGAAGCTTTCTTT.

In nucleotides, the CDR3 is TGTGCCAGCAGTTTCGTAGCGGGGGGAGTCAGCGGCAATGAGCAGTTCTTC. Its protein is CASSFVAGGVSGNEQFF. This sequence joins TRBV27 and TRBJ2-1, with 10 nucleotides matching TRBD2. From germline, CDR1 is MNHEY and CDR2 SMNVEV (reference sequence). V shed 3 bases and J 6 bases; nucleotides not matched to a gene: 11. The CDR3 extends over 17 amino acids.

The rearrangement joins TRBV28 to TRBJ1-2; TRBD1 agrees at 7 bases. This CDR3 spans 13 amino acids. The trim removed 5 bases at V and 8 bases at J, leaving 8 bases unmatched. Germline V CDR1 and CDR2: MDHEN, SYDVKM. The CDR3 DNA reads as TGTGCCAGCAGTCACAACAGGGGATTGGGCTACACCTTC. It encodes CASSHNRGLGYTF.

V usage is TRBV4-1 and J usage is TRBJ2-7; TRBD1 agrees at 9 bases. CDR3 length: 16 amino acids. V shed 1 base and J 4 bases; nucleotides not matched to a gene: 8. Looked up from germline, CDR1 is MGHRA and CDR2 is YSYEKL. The CDR3 here is CASSQVLQGAGYEQYF. The CDR3 nucleotides are TGCGCCAGCAGCCAAGTACTACAGGGGGCTGGGTACGAGCAGTACTTC.

This clone appeared a single time. V usage is TRBV7-9 and J usage is TRBJ2-7; tentatively, D is TRBD1 (6 bases). V was trimmed by 5 bases and J by 1 base, leaving 12 bases between them. The CDR3 length is 14 residues. Germline V gives CDR1 SEHNR, CDR2 FQNEAQ (reference sequence). The CDR3 DNA sequence: TGTGCCAGCAGCCCTCGGACAGTGTCCTACGAGCAGTACTTC. This sequence encodes CASSPRTVSYEQYF.

The chain carries TRBV21-1 and TRBJ2-7; TRBD1 was called by the table and not checked on the DNA. TRBV21-1 is flagged as a pseudogene. The CDR3 has 12 amino acids. In nucleotides, the CDR3 is TGTGCCAGCAGGACAGGGACCTACGAGCAGTACTTC. It encodes CASRTGTYEQYF.

The chain uses TRBV19 and TRBJ1-2; D is unclear. Trimming shortened V by 7 bases and J by 7 bases, and 22 bases separated the two germline ends. This CDR3 has 15 amino acids. Per the germline V gene, CDR1 is LNHDA and CDR2 is SQIVND (reference sequence). Here the CDR3 DNA reads TGTGCCAGTAACCCAGTTATGTCGTCTCCTACTGGCTACACCTTC. Encoded protein: CASNPVMSSPTGYTF.

The J gene is TRBJ2-1, the V gene TRBV7-6; D gene ambiguous. Trimming cost V 1 base and J 7 bases, with 14 bases left between them. The CDR3 has 15 amino acids. The germline gives CDR1 SGHVS, CDR2 FNYEAQ. CDR3 protein: CASSLVMGPWNEQFF. CDR3 DNA: TGTGCCAGCAGCTTAGTAATGGGTCCATGGAATGAGCAGTTCTTC.

The CDR3 here is CATSDLNRSSYNSPLHF. The CDR3 nucleotides read TGTGCCACCAGTGATTTGAACAGGAGCTCCTATAATTCACCCCTCCACTTT. The chain uses TRBV24-1 and TRBJ1-6, with D possibly TRBD1 on 5 matching bases. CDR1 and CDR2 (germline): KGHDR, SFDVKD. The CDR3 is 17 amino acids. Trimming pared 0 bases from V and 0 bases from J, leaving 8 bases between.

This rearrangement joins TRBV6-2 or TRBV6-3 to TRBJ2-7, with 7 bases aligning to TRBD1. Trimming cost V 2 bases and J 7 bases; bases outside gene matches: 11. This CDR3 comprises 15 residues. The germline CDR1 and CDR2 sequences are MNHEY and SVGEGT. The CDR3 DNA reads as TGTGCCAGCAGTTACAGGGACAGCTACCTTGGGGAGCAGTACTTC. Residues: CASSYRDSYLGEQYF.

The chain combines TRBV7-3 with TRBJ2-1, with no clear D. The CDR3 totals 13 residues. Germline CDR1 SGHTA, CDR2 FQGTGA. V was clipped by 1 base and J by 8 bases, with 9 bases between them. The CDR3 nucleotides read TGTGCCAGCAGCTTAAGGAGTGGCGATGAGCAGTTCTTC. Protein sequence: CASSLRSGDEQFF.

In DNA, the CDR3 is TGTGCCACCTGGAAGGGGGTGGTCTATGGCTACACCTTC. It encodes CATWKGVVYGYTF. The chain has TRBV12-3 or TRBV12-4 and TRBJ1-2, with D possibly matching TRBD1 (6 bases). There are 13 residues in the CDR3. The germline V and J ends were trimmed by 10 bases and 4 bases, with 16 bases remaining between them.

This clone was found once. This rearrangement joins TRBV21-1 to TRBJ1-2; TRBD1 is the table's D call and was not checked against the DNA. TRBV21-1 represents a pseudogene. CDR3 length equals 19 residues. The CDR3 protein is CASSQVKGAVDMADYGYTF. The CDR3 DNA sequence: TGTGCCAGCAGCCAAGTGAAGGGGGCAGTGGACATGGCTGACTATGGCTACACCTTC.